Below, 3 T cell receptor beta chains from the same sample are listed, as sequenced in a study of blood T cell repertoires in COVID-19. Generated by immunoSEQ multiplex PCR, the TCRdb table keeps only in-frame clones and is missing some. This sample has approximately 230,000 clones; approximately 90% occur once, and the top ten carry around 6.6%. Sequencing input: peripheral blood. Receptors originate from a woman aged 25 to 45 with COVID-19, enrolled during active disease.

CDR3 coding DNA: TGTGCCAGCAGCTCGCGGGGGGCTGATCGCAATCAGCCCCAGCATTTT. This sequence encodes CASSSRGADRNQPQHF. The chain uses TRBV6-2 or TRBV6-3 and TRBJ1-5; D is possibly TRBD1 (6 bases). The ends were cut back, 6 bases at V and 2 bases at J, with 17 bases in the middle. Germline CDR1 and CDR2: MNHEY and SVGEGT. This CDR3 spans 16 amino acids.

V gene TRBV5-6 combines with J gene TRBJ2-7; 7 bases align to TRBD1. This CDR3 contains 16 residues. The V gene's germline CDR1 is SGHDT and CDR2 YYEEEE. V lost 3 bases to trimming and J lost 3 bases; unmatched junction nucleotides: 12. The CDR3 nucleotides are TGTGCCAGCAGCTCGGAGCGAAATACAGGGGACTACGAGCAGTACTTC. It encodes CASSSERNTGDYEQYF.

The chain links TRBV5-1 to TRBJ2-1, with 11 bases fitting TRBD1. Germline-derived CDR1 and CDR2 are SGHRS and YFSETQ. Trimming removed 2 bases from V and 3 bases from J; junction bases left unmatched: 1. The CDR3 is made up of 15 amino acids. The CDR3 sequence is CASSFGTGGYNEQFF. In DNA form, the CDR3 reads TGCGCCAGCAGCTTTGGGACAGGGGGCTACAATGAGCAGTTCTTC.